This entry concerns a single T cell receptor beta chain. The antigen remains undetermined. Synthesis of TCR beta cDNA was carried out from approximately 470 ng total RNA with a constant-region primer. Three nested multiplex PCR rounds, a slightly modified ARM-PCR method, built the TCR beta libraries. TRBV1-TRBV30 forward primers and a C-beta reverse primer were used in the first two PCR rounds, which each ran for about 9 cycles. TCRdb called the multiplex PCR reads again in MiXCR, with one record for every CDR3 protein. Of about 310,000 distinct CDR3 sequences in the sample, 60% to 80% were seen once. This entry is derived from a study of tumor-infiltrating lymphocytes in primary liver carcinoma. Study-wide results and limits: Tumor specimens were characterized by a significantly higher top-250-clone fraction than blood (p = 0.039).

Trimming stripped 7 bases from V and 3 bases from J, with 22 bases between. Germline loops: CDR1 SEHNR, CDR2 FQNEAQ (reference sequence). The CDR3 runs 16 residues. Blood RNA was derived from unsorted whole blood, and germline DNA was extracted too. Patients in the cohort were treatment-naive and living with chronic HBV infection. This receptor was taken from a man aged 35 to 55 with primary liver carcinoma and hepatitis B virus infection. What was sequenced was peripheral blood. The V gene is TRBV7-9, the J gene TRBJ2-7, with a weak D call TRBD2 (7 bases). CDR3 bases: TGTGCCAGCAACTCAATTCCAGGGAGGGGGAACTACGAGCAGTACTTC. Amino acid sequence: CASNSIPGRGNYEQYF. Using reference TRBV7-9 and TRBJ2-7 for the parts outside the CDR3, the full variable domain is DTGVSQNPRHKITKRGQNVTFRCDPISEHNRLYWYRQTLGQGPEFLTYFQNEAQLEKSRLLSDRFSAERPKGSFSTLEIQRTEQGDSAMYLCASNSIPGRGNYEQYFGPGTRLTVT.